These T cell receptor beta chains were read from a single sample in a study of shared clonotypes between healthy human individuals. TCRdb's table, derived via immunoSEQ multiplex PCR, lists solely in-frame clones and lacks some. Seen here are 2 million to 2.5 million clones, approximately 93% observed once, and the top ten hold about 0.39%. Sequenced material: naive CD4+ T cells from PBMCs. These receptors were taken from a man younger than 35 in good health. Some clones in this sample may be carry-over from other donors' samples. CDR3s include the opening cysteine and the closing phenylalanine or tryptophan. The order of the fields is clone size, D gene, V gene, J gene, CDR3 DNA, CDR3 protein. The D gene is left open where the match is weak. Clone size is stated in some rows and not others, as once, few, many or a class when expanded.

size: .
D: TRBD2
V: TRBV4-3
J: TRBJ2-1
DNA: TGCGCCAGCAGCCAGGAACTAGCGTACAATGAGCAGTTCTTC
CDR3: CASSQELAYNEQFF

size: .
D: .
V: TRBV7-9
J: TRBJ1-2
DNA: TGTGCCAGCAGCTACGACGGGAACTATGGCTACACCTTC
CDR3: CASSYDGNYGYTF

size: .
D: .
V: TRBV27
J: TRBJ2-1
DNA: TGTGCCAGCAGTTTATCGTCATCGGTTATATACAATGAGCAGTTCTTC
CDR3: CASSLSSSVIYNEQFF

size: .
D: .
V: TRBV7-2
J: TRBJ2-7
DNA: TGTGCCAGCACCGTAGCGTACGAGCAGTACTTC
CDR3: CASTVAYEQYF

size: .
D: .
V: TRBV6-1
J: TRBJ1-4
DNA: TGTGCCCGGGAGGCAACTAATGAAAAACTGTTTTTT
CDR3: CAREATNEKLFF

size: .
D: TRBD1
V: TRBV28
J: TRBJ2-7
DNA: TGTGCCAGCAGTTTATTAGGGACAGGGGGCACCTACGAGCAGTACTTC
CDR3: CASSLLGTGGTYEQYF

size: .
D: .
V: TRBV15
J: TRBJ2-5
DNA: TGTGCCACCAGCAGAGATTCAGGGGACCAAGAGACCCAGTACTTC
CDR3: CATSRDSGDQETQYF

size: .
D: .
V: TRBV6-1
J: TRBJ1-1
DNA: TGTGCCAGCATAAAGAACCCAGGGAGAACTGAAGCTTTCTTT
CDR3: CASIKNPGRTEAFF

size: .
D: .
V: TRBV6-5
J: TRBJ2-1
DNA: TGTGCCAGCAGTTACCGGACCGTCGGGGTCGATGAGCAGTTCTTC
CDR3: CASSYRTVGVDEQFF

size: .
D: .
V: TRBV5-1
J: TRBJ2-1
DNA: TGCGCCAGCAGCTCCTCAGGGTCTTACAATGAGCAGTTCTTC
CDR3: CASSSSGSYNEQFF

size: .
D: .
V: TRBV28
J: TRBJ2-7
DNA: TGTGCCAGCAGTTACCCGGACCCTTCCGGGGTGCAGTACTTC
CDR3: CASSYPDPSGVQYF

size: .
D: .
V: TRBV7-2
J: TRBJ2-3
DNA: TGTGCCAGCAGCTTAGCCTCAGGGTTCGCAGATACGCAGTATTTT
CDR3: CASSLASGFADTQYF

size: .
D: TRBD2
V: TRBV5-1
J: TRBJ2-1
DNA: TGCGCCAGCAGCCCCAAAACTAGCGAGGGCTACAATGAGCAGTTCTTC
CDR3: CASSPKTSEGYNEQFF

size: .
D: TRBD2
V: TRBV28
J: TRBJ2-1
DNA: TGTGCCAGCAGCGCGGGACTAGCGCTTAAATTGGAGCAGTTCTTC
CDR3: CASSAGLALKLEQFF

size: .
D: TRBD2
V: TRBV7-2
J: TRBJ2-2
DNA: TGTGCCAGCAGCCTGGGACTAGCGGGAGCTGGAGGGGAGCTGTTTTTT
CDR3: CASSLGLAGAGGELFF

size: .
D: TRBD1
V: TRBV19
J: TRBJ2-2
DNA: TGTGCCAGTAGTATAGACGTCAGGGGGCTCACCGGGGAGCTGTTTTTT
CDR3: CASSIDVRGLTGELFF

size: .
D: .
V: TRBV6-6
J: TRBJ2-3
DNA: TGTGCCAGCAGTTACGACGTCGGGGCGGATACGCAGTATTTT
CDR3: CASSYDVGADTQYF

size: .
D: TRBD1
V: TRBV6-1
J: TRBJ2-7
DNA: TGTGCCAGCAGTCGACAGGGTTGGCACGAGCAGTACTTC
CDR3: CASSRQGWHEQYF

size: .
D: .
V: TRBV9
J: TRBJ2-3
DNA: TGTGCCAGCAGCGCGAGAGATACGCAGTATTTT
CDR3: CASSARDTQYF

size: .
D: .
V: TRBV6-5
J: TRBJ1-2
DNA: TGTGCCAGCAGTCCCTCCGGGACAACTAACTATGGCTACACCTTC
CDR3: CASSPSGTTNYGYTF

size: .
D: TRBD2
V: TRBV9
J: TRBJ2-7
DNA: TGTGCCAGCAGCGTAGCCCGGGAGGGCCAGAACGAGCAGTACTTC
CDR3: CASSVAREGQNEQYF

size: .
D: TRBD2
V: TRBV2
J: TRBJ2-1
DNA: TGTGCCAGCAGTGAGCAGCGGGAGTGGTACAATGAGCAGTTCTTC
CDR3: CASSEQREWYNEQFF

size: .
D: .
V: TRBV27
J: TRBJ1-1
DNA: TGTGCCAGCAGTTTAAGGGGCGGGGCACACACTGAAGCTTTCTTT
CDR3: CASSLRGGAHTEAFF

size: once
D: TRBD2
V: TRBV7-2
J: TRBJ2-7
DNA: TGTGCCAGCAGCCCGCGACCGGGACTACCCTCATACGAGCAGTACTTC
CDR3: CASSPRPGLPSYEQYF

size: .
D: .
V: TRBV28
J: TRBJ1-5
DNA: TGTGCCAGCAGTTCCCCCACGGTTGGCAATCAGCCCCAGCATTTT
CDR3: CASSSPTVGNQPQHF

size: .
D: TRBD2
V: TRBV19
J: TRBJ2-3
DNA: TGTGCCAGTAGTATCCAGCGGGGGGACACAGATACGCAGTATTTT
CDR3: CASSIQRGDTDTQYF

size: .
D: .
V: TRBV5-1
J: TRBJ1-1
DNA: TGCGCCAGCAGCTTTGAGGCCGGGAACACTGAAGCTTTCTTT
CDR3: CASSFEAGNTEAFF

size: .
D: .
V: TRBV5-6
J: TRBJ1-2
DNA: TGTGCCAGCAGCTTGGTTGGCGGGACCGGCCTATCGAAGGGCTACACCTTC
CDR3: CASSLVGGTGLSKGYTF

size: .
D: .
V: TRBV11-1
J: TRBJ1-2
DNA: TGTGCCAGCAGCTTAGAAGGCAGCAATAACTATGGCTACACCTTC
CDR3: CASSLEGSNNYGYTF

size: .
D: .
V: TRBV7-2
J: TRBJ2-7
DNA: TGTGCCAGCAGCTCCCTCCGGACGGACTACGAGCAGTACTTC
CDR3: CASSSLRTDYEQYF

size: .
D: TRBD2
V: TRBV4-2
J: TRBJ2-5
DNA: TGTGCCAGCAGCCAAGATATCGCTAGCGGGAGAAGCAAAGGGACCCAGTACTTC
CDR3: CASSQDIASGRSKGTQYF